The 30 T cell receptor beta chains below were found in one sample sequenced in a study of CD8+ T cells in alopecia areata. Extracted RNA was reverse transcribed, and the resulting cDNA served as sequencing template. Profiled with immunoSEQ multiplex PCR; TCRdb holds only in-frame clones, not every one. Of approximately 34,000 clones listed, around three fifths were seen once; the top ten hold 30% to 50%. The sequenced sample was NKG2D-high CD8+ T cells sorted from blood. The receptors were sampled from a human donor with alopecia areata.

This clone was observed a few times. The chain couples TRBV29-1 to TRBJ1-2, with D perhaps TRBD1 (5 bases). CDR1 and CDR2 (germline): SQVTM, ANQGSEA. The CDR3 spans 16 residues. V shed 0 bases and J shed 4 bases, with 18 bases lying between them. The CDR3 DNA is TGCAGCGTTGAAGATCAACTGCACCCAGGGAGCTATGGCTACACCTTC. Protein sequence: CSVEDQLHPGSYGYTF.

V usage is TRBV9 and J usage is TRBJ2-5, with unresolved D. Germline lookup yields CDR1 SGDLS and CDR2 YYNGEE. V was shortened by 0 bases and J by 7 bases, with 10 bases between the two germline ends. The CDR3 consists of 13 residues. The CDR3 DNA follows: TGTGCCAGCAGCGTAGGCTCCGGTGGGACCCAGTACTTC. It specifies CASSVGSGGTQYF.

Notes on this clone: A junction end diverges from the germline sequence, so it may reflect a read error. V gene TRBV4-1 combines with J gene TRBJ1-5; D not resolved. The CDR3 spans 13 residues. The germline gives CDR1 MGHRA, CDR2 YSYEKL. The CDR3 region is CASSQDSKQLQHF. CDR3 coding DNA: TGCGCCAGCAGCCAAGACTCGAAACAGCTCCAGCATTTT.

The CDR3 region is CASKREGGNTIYF. Written as DNA, the CDR3 is TGTGCCAGCAAGCGAGAAGGAGGAAACACCATATATTTT. The J gene is TRBJ1-3, the V gene TRBV7-9; D is ambiguous. CDR3 length: 13 residues. V shed 7 bases and J shed 4 bases, with 11 bases lying between them. Germline lookup yields CDR1 SEHNR and CDR2 FQNEAQ (reference sequence).

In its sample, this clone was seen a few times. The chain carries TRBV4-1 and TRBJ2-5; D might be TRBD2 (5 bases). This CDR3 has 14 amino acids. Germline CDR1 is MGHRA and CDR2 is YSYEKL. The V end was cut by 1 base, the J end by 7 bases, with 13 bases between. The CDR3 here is CASSQGVDGGTQYF. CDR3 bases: TGCGCCAGCAGCCAAGGTGTCGATGGAGGGACCCAGTACTTC.

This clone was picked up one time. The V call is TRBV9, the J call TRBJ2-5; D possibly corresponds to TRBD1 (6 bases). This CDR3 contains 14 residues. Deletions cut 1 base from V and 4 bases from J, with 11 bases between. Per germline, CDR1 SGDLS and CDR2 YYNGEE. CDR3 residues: CASSVRQGRETQYF. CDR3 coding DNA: TGTGCCAGCAGCGTAAGGCAGGGGCGAGAGACCCAGTACTTC.

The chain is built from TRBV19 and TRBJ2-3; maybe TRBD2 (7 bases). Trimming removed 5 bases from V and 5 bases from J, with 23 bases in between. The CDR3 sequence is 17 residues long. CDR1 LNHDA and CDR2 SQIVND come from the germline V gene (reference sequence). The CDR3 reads CASSPGWRGGREDTQYF. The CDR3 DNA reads TGTGCCAGTAGTCCAGGATGGAGGGGGGGCCGAGAAGATACGCAGTATTTT.

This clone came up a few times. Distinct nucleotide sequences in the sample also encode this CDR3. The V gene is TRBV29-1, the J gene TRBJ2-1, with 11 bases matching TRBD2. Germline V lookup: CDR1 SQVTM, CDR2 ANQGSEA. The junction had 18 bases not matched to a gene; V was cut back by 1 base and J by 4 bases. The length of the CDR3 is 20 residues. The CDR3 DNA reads TGCAGCGTTGAAGCGCCGGGGCTAGCGGGGGGCACGGGGGTATACAATGAGCAGTTCTTC. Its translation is CSVEAPGLAGGTGVYNEQFF.

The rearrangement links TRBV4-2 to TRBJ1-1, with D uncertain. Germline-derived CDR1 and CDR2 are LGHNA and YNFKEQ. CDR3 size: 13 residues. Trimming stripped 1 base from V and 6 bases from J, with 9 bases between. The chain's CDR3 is CASSQVVLAEAFF. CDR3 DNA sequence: TGTGCCAGCAGCCAAGTAGTGTTGGCTGAAGCTTTCTTT.

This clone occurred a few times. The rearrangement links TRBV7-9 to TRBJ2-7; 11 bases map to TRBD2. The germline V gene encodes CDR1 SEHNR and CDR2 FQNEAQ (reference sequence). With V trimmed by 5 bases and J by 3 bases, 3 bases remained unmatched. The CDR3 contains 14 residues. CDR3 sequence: CASSNTSGSYEQYF. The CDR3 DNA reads TGTGCCAGCAGCAATACTAGCGGGAGCTACGAGCAGTACTTC.

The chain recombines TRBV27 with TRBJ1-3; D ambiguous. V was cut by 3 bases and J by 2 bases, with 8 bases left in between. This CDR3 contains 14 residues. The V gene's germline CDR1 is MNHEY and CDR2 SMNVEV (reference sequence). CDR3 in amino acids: CASSLVGTGNTIYF. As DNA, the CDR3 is TGTGCCAGCAGTTTGGTGGGAACTGGAAACACCATATATTTT.

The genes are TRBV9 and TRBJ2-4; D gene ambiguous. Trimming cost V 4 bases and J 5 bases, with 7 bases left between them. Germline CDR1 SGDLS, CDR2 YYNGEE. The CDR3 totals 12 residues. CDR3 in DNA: TGTGCCAGCAGCTCTTTGGAAAACATTCAGTACTTC. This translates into CASSSLENIQYF.

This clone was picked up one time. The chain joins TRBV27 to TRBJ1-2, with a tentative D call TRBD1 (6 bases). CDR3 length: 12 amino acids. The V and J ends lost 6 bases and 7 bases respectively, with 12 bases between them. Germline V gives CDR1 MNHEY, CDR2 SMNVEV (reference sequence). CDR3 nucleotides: TGTGCCAGCAGCGGGGGCGGCCCTGGCTACACCTTC. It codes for CASSGGGPGYTF.

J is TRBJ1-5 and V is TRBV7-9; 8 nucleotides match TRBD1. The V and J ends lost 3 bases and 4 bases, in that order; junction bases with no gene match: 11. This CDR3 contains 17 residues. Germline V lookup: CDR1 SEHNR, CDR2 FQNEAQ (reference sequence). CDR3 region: CASSFFIGQGWNQPQHF. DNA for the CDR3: TGTGCCAGCAGCTTTTTCATCGGACAGGGCTGGAATCAGCCCCAGCATTTT.

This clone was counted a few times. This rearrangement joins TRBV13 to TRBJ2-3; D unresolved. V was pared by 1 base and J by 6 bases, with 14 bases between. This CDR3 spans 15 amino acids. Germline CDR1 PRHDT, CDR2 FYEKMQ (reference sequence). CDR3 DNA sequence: TGTGCCAGCAGCTTAGAGACGGCTCTTGGTGATACGCAGTATTTT. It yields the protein CASSLETALGDTQYF. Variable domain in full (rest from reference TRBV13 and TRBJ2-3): AAGVIQSPRHLIKEKRETATLKCYPIPRHDTVYWYQQGPGQDPQFLISFYEKMQSDKGSIPDRFSAQQFSDYHSELNMSSLELGDSALYFCASSLETALGDTQYFGPGTRLTVL.

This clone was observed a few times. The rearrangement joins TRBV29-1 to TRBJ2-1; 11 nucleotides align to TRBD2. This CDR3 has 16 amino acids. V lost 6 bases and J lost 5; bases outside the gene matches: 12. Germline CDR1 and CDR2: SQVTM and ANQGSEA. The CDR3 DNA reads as TGCAGCGTCGAATCACCGACTAGCGGGATTCACAATGAGCAGTTCTTC. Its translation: CSVESPTSGIHNEQFF.

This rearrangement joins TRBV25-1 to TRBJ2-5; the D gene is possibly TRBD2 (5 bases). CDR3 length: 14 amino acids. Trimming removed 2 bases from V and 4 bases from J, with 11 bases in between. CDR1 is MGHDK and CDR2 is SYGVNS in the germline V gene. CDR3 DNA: TGTGCCAGCAGTGAAGGAGGTGGTATAGAGACCCAGTACTTC. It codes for CASSEGGGIETQYF.

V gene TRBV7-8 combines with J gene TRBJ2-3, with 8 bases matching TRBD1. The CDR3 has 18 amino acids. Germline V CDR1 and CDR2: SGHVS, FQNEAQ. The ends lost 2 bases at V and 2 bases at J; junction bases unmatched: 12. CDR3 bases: TGTGCCAGCAGCTTAATGTGGGCAGGGGGCTCCCTCACAGATACGCAGTATTTT. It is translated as CASSLMWAGGSLTDTQYF.

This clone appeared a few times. CDR3 in amino acids: CASSPVAGGYNEQFF. The CDR3 coding sequence is TGTGCCAGCTCACCTGTGGCGGGGGGTTACAATGAGCAGTTCTTC. V usage is TRBV18 and J usage is TRBJ2-1; 8 nucleotides agree with TRBD2. The J segment lost 4 bases and the V segment lost 3 bases, leaving 5 bases of the junction unmatched. This CDR3 spans 15 amino acids. Germline CDR1 KGHSH, CDR2 LQKENI.

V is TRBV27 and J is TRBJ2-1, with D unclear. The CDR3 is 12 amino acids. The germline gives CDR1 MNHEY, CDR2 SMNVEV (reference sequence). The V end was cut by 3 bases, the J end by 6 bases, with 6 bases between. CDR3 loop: CASSFGSNEQFF. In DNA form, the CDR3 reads TGTGCCAGCAGTTTTGGATCCAATGAGCAGTTCTTC.

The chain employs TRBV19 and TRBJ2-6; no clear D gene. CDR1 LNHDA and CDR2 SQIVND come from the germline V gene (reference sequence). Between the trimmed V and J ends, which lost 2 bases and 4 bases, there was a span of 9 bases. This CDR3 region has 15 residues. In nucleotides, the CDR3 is TGTGCCAGTAGTATATCCCGGGCCGGGGCCAACGTCCTGACTTTC. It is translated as CASSISRAGANVLTF.

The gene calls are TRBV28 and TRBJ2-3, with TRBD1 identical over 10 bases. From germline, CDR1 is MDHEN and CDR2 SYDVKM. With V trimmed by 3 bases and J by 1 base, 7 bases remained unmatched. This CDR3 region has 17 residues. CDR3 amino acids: CASSFQPGTGGTDTQYF. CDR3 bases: TGTGCCAGCAGTTTCCAACCGGGGACAGGGGGCACAGATACGCAGTATTTT.

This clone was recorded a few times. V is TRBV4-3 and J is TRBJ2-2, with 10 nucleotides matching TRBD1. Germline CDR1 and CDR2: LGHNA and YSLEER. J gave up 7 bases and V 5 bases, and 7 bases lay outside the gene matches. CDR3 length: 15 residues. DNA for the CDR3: TGCGCCAGCAGCTTCGGGACAGGGGTGTACGGGGAGCTGTTTTTT. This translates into CASSFGTGVYGELFF.

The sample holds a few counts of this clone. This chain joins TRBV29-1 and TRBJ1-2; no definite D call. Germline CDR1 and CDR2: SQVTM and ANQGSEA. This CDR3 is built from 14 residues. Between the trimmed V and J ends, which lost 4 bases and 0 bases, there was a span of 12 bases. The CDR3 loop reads CSVGSGLANYGYTF. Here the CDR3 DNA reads TGCAGCGTTGGGTCCGGTTTAGCTAACTATGGCTACACCTTC. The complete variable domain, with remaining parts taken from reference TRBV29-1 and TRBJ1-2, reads SAVISQKPSRDICQRGTSLTIQCQVDSQVTMMFWYRQQPGQSLTLIATANQGSEATYESGFVIDKFPISRPNLTFSTLTVSNMSPEDSSIYLCSVGSGLANYGYTFGSGTRLTVV.

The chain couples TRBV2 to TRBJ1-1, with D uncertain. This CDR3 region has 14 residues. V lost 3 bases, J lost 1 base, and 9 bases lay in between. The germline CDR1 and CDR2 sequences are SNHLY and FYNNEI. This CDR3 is CASSDLAENTEAFF. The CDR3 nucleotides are TGTGCCAGCAGTGACTTGGCAGAGAACACTGAAGCTTTCTTT.

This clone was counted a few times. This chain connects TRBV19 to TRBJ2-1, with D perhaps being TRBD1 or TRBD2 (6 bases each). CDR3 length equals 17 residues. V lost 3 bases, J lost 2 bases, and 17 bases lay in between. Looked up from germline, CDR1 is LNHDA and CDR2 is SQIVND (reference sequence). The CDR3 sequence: CASSIGGWRTTYNEQFF. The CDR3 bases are TGTGCCAGTAGTATCGGGGGCTGGCGCACGACCTACAATGAGCAGTTCTTC.

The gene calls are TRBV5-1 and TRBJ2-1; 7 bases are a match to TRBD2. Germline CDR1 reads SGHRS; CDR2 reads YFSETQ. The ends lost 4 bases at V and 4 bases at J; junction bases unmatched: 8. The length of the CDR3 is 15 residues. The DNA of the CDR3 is TGCGCCAGCAGCCCCCCGCCTAGCGGATACAATGAGCAGTTCTTC. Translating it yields CASSPPPSGYNEQFF.

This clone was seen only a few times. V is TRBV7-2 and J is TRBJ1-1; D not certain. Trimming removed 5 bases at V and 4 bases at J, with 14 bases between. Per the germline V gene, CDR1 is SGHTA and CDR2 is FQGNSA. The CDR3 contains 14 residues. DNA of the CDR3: TGTGCCAGCAGCGCCGCAATAGCTGGCACTGAAGCTTTCTTT. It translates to CASSAAIAGTEAFF.

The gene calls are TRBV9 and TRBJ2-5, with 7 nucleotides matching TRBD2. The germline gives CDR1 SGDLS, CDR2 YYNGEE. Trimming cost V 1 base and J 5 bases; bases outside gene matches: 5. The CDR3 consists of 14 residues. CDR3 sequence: CASSVQGGLETQYF. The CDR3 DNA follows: TGTGCCAGCAGCGTACAGGGAGGGTTGGAGACCCAGTACTTC.

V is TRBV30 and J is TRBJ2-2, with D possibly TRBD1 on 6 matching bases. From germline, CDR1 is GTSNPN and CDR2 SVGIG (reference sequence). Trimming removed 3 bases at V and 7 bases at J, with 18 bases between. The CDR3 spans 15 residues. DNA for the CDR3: TGTGCCTGGAGGATAAGACTCCAGGACAGCGGGGAGCTGTTTTTT. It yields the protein CAWRIRLQDSGELFF.